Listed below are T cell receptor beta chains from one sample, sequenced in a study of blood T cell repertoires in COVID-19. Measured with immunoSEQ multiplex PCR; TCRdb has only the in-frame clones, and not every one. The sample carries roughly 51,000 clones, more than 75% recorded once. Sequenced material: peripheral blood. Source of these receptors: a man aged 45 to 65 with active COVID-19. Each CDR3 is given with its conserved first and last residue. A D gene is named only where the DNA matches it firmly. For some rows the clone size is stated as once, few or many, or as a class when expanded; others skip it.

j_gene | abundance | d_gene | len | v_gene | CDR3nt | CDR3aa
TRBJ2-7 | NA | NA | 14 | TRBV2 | TGTGCCAGCATGCCTGGGCGGGGATCCTACGAGCAGTACTTC | CASMPGRGSYEQYF
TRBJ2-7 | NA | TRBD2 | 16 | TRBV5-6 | TGTGCCAGCAGCTTGGCAAGGACCCGACTAGCGGACGAGCAGTACTTC | CASSLARTRLADEQYF
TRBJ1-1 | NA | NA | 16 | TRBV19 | TGTGCCAGTAGTATTAAGGGGCCGCGATCGAACACTGAAGCTTTCTTT | CASSIKGPRSNTEAFF
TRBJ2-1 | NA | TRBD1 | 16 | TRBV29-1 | TGCAGCGTTGAAGATCATCAGGGACAGGGTTACAATGAGCAGTTCTTC | CSVEDHQGQGYNEQFF
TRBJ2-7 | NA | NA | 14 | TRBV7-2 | TGTGCCAGCAGCTTCGCGCGCGGGACCTACGAGCAGTACTTC | CASSFARGTYEQYF
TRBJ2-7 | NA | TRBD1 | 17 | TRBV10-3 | TGTGCCATCAGTGCCCTGGACAGGGGGCGGTTGGGGGCCGAGCAGTACTTC | CAISALDRGRLGAEQYF
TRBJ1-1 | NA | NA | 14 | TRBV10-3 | TGTGCCATCAGTGAGGAGTCCCGGAACACTGAAGCTTTCTTT | CAISEESRNTEAFF
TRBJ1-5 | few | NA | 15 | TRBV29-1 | TGCAGCGTTGGGGAGGGTGGGGTAAGCAATCAGCCCCAGCATTTT | CSVGEGGVSNQPQHF
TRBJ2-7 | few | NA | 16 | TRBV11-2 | TGTGCCAGCAGCGGAACAGGGACAATCGGCTCCTACGAGCAGTACTTC | CASSGTGTIGSYEQYF
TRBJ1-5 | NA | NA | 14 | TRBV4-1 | TGCGCCAGCAGCCAAGATGAAGGACTCGGGTCCCAGCATTTT | CASSQDEGLGSQHF
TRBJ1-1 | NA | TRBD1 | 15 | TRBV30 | TGTGCCTGGAGTCTCCCGGGACAGCAGAACACTGAAGCTTTCTTT | CAWSLPGQQNTEAFF
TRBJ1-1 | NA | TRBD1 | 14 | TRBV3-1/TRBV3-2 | TGTGCCAGCAGCCAAAAGACAGGGGGCACTGAAGCTTTCTTT | CASSQKTGGTEAFF
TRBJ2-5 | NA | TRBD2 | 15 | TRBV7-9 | TGTGCCAGTGGTAGACTAGCGGGGAGTTCAGAGACCCAGTACTTC | CASGRLAGSSETQYF
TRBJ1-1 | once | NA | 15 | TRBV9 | TGTGCCAGCAGCGCAGCTACAGGGCTAAGGACTGAAGCTTTCTTT | CASSAATGLRTEAFF
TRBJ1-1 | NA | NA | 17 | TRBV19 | TGTGCCAGTAGTACCACCGGGATTCGCTGGTTGAACACTGAAGCTTTCTTT | CASSTTGIRWLNTEAFF
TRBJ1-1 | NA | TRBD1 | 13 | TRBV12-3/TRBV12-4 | TGTGCCAGCAGTTACGGACAGGGATCTGAAGCTTTCTTT | CASSYGQGSEAFF
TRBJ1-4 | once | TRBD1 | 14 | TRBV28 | TGTGCCAGCAGTCTTGACAGGGAGGACGAAAAACTGTTTTTT | CASSLDREDEKLFF
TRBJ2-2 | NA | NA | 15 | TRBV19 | TGTGCCACCCAGGTGGCGCGGGGAGACACCGGGGAGCTGTTTTTT | CATQVARGDTGELFF
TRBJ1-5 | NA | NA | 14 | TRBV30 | TGTGCCTGGAGTGTAGGGGGGGTGGGTCAGCCCCAGCATTTT | CAWSVGGVGQPQHF
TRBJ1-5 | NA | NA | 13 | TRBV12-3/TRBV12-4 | TGTGCCAGCAGTTACAGGATAAATCAGCCCCAGCATTTT | CASSYRINQPQHF
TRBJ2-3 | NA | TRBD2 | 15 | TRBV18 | TGTGCCAGCGACGAAAGCGGGGGGGCCACAGATACGCAGTATTTT | CASDESGGATDTQYF
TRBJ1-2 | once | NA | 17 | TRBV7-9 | TGTGCCAGCAGCTTAGGAGGGGGGGGGCAGACCCCAGAAGGCTACACCTTC | CASSLGGGGQTPEGYTF
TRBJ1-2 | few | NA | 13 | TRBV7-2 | TGTGCCAGCAGCTTAAGTCGGGAGGATGGCTACACCTTC | CASSLSREDGYTF
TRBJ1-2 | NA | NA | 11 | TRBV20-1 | TGCAGTGCTAGGAGGGACTATGGCTACACCTTC | CSARRDYGYTF
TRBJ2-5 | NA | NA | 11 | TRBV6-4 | TGTGCCAGCAGGAGAGCGGAGACCCAGTACTTC | CASRRAETQYF
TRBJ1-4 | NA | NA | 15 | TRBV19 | TGTGCCAGTAGTATCTTAAGGGGAGGCCGGGGAAAACTGTTTTTT | CASSILRGGRGKLFF
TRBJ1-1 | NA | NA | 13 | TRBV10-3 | TGTGCCATCAGTATCGGGGGCGGGGGTGAAGCTTTCTTT | CAISIGGGGEAFF
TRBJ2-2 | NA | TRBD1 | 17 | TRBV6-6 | TGTGCCAGCAGTCCTAACCGGGACAGGGCGGACACCGGGGAGCTGTTTTTT | CASSPNRDRADTGELFF
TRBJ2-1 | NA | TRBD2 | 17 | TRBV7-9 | TGTGCCAGCAGCTTGGGGACTAGCGGGAGGTCTAGGAATGAGCAGTTCTTC | CASSLGTSGRSRNEQFF
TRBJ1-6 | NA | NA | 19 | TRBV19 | TGTGCCAGTAGTAAGAAAAACCAGGGGTTCGGCTCCTATAATTCACCCCTCCACTTT | CASSKKNQGFGSYNSPLHF
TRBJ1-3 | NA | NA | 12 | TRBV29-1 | TGCAGCGTGGCGACAGCTGGAAACACCATATATTTT | CSVATAGNTIYF
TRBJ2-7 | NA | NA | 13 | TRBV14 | TGTGCCAGCAGCCGTCAAGCTACCTACGAGCAGTACTTC | CASSRQATYEQYF
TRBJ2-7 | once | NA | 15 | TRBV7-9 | TGTGCCAGCAGCAATACTTGGGACAACTCCTACGAGCAGTACTTC | CASSNTWDNSYEQYF
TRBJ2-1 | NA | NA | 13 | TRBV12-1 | TGTGCCAGCAGGGGCAGACCCTACAATGAGCAGTTCTTC | CASRGRPYNEQFF
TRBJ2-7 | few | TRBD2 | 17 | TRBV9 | TGTGCCAGCAGCGTAGCCTCGACTAGCGGGGTTCTGGGAGAGCAGTACTTC | CASSVASTSGVLGEQYF
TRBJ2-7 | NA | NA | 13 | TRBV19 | TGTGCCAGTAGTATTCAGGGGATCGGCGAGCAGTACTTC | CASSIQGIGEQYF
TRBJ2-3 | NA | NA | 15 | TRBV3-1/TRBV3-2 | TGTGCCAGCAGCACGCGGGGAGGACACACAGATACGCAGTATTTT | CASSTRGGHTDTQYF
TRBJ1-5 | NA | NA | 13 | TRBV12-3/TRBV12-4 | TGTGCCAGCTATCGTGGAGGCAATCAGCCCCAGCATTTT | CASYRGGNQPQHF
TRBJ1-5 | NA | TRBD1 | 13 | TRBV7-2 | TGTGCCAGCAGCCCCGGACAGGGGGCGGCCCAGCATTTT | CASSPGQGAAQHF
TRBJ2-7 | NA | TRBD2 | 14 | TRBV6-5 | TGTGCCAGCAGTAGGACTAGCGGGAATCCCCAGCAGTACTTC | CASSRTSGNPQQYF
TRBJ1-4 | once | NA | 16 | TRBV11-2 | TGTGCCAGCAGCCTAGGCGTCTCGCGGACTAATGAAAAACTGTTTTTT | CASSLGVSRTNEKLFF
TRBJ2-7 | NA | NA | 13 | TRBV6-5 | TGTGCCAGCAGTCTTGGACAGCCCTACGAGCAGTACTTC | CASSLGQPYEQYF
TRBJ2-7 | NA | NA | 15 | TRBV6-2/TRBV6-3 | TGTGCCAGCAGCGTACAGGGTAGTAGGAGCTACGAGCAGTACTTC | CASSVQGSRSYEQYF
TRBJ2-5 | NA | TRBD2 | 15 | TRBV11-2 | TGTGCCAGCAGCTTAGCGGGAGGGGCCGGTCGGACCCAGTACTTC | CASSLAGGAGRTQYF
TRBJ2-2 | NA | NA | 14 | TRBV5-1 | TGCGCCAGCAGCACAGGGATGAACACCGGGGAGCTGTTTTTT | CASSTGMNTGELFF
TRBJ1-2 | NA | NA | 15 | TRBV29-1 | TGCAGCGTTTTGGGGGGGGGATTCACTAACTATGGCTACACCTTC | CSVLGGGFTNYGYTF
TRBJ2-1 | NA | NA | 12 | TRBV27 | TGTGCCAGCAGCGGGATGTTGGATGAGCAGTTCTTC | CASSGMLDEQFF
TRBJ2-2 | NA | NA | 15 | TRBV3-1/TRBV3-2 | TGTGCCAGCAGCCACCATGGGTCAGGAACCGGGGAGCTGTTTTTT | CASSHHGSGTGELFF
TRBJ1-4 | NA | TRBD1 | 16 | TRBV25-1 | TGTGCCAGCAGCCCGGGACAGGCCGCAACTAATGAAAAACTGTTTTTT | CASSPGQAATNEKLFF
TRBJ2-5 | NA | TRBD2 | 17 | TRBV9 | TGTGCCAGCAGCGTAGGGACTAGCGGGGGGATCCAAGAGACCCAGTACTTC | CASSVGTSGGIQETQYF
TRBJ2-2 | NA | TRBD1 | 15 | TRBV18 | TGTGCCAGCTCTCTCGGACAGGGGGTCACCGGGGAGCTGTTTTTT | CASSLGQGVTGELFF
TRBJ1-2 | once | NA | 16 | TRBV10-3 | TGTGCCACCAGGGACATGCTGGGGGCGCAGGCTGGTGGCTACACCTTC | CATRDMLGAQAGGYTF
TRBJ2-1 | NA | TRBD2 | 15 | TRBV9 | TGTGCCAGCAGCGCGGGACTAGACTCCTACAATGAGCAGTTCTTC | CASSAGLDSYNEQFF
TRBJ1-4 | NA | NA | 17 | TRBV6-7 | TGTGCCAGCAGTTACTTTCCGCAGGGTCCGGATCTTGGAAAACTGTTTTTT | CASSYFPQGPDLGKLFF
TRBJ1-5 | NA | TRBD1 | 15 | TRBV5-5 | TGTGCCAGCAGCGTGGGACAGCCCCGCCATCAGCCCCAGCATTTT | CASSVGQPRHQPQHF
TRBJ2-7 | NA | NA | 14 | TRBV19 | TGTGCCAGTAGTCGGAGGGACTCTAGCTACGAGCAGTACTTC | CASSRRDSSYEQYF
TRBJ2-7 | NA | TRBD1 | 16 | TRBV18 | TGTGCCAGCTCAGCCACAGGGGCGACCAGATCCTACGAGCAGTACTTC | CASSATGATRSYEQYF
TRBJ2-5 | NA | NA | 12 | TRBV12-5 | TGTGCTAGTGGCCGGACTCCTGGGACCCAGTACTTC | CASGRTPGTQYF
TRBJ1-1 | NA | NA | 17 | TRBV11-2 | TGTGCCAGCAGCTTAGTTGGTTTAGGGGCTATGAACACTGAAGCTTTCTTT | CASSLVGLGAMNTEAFF